This T cell receptor beta chain was identified during a study of human thymus T cells. TCRdb keeps only in-frame clones here, not all; method: immunoSEQ multiplex PCR. The table has some 120,000 clones, more than 90% seen once. This CDR3 contains 15 residues. Germline V gives CDR1 LGHNA, CDR2 YSLEER. Unmatched junction bases numbered 4, after V lost 2 bases and J lost 1 base. Resections that were taken during corrective heart surgery supplied the thymus tissue. Donors consisted of healthy Finnish infants (having corrective surgery for congenital heart defects). The sequence was obtained from a boy in the first two years of life with a congenital heart defect but otherwise immunologically healthy. The gene calls are TRBV4-3 and TRBJ1-1; 7 positions match TRBD1. The sample consisted of thymus tissue. The CDR3 nucleotides read TGCGCCAGCAGCCAACTGACAGGGACGAACACTGAAGCTTTCTTT. It yields the protein CASSQLTGTNTEAFF.